The next 32 T cell receptor beta chains were all read from a single sample in a study of T-cell reconstitution after alpha-beta-depleted transplantation in children (dated by TCRdb to 2016 to 2017). The library was generated by PCR. The instrument given in TCRdb is Illumina HiSeq 2500. TCR library preparation used molecular barcoding, with unique molecular identifiers applied to normalize quantification of the TCRbeta repertoire. The public reads were quality trimmed at Q25 with fastp and then assembled into clones with MiXCR by TCRdb, keeping productive beta chains. Every CDR3 protein is listed once, alongside the most common genes and DNA of its rows. The table for this sample lists 750,000 to 950,000 distinct CDR3 sequences; approximately 15% of them were counted only once. The ten largest account for approximately 5% of the sample. The sample's treatment or condition label is to be understood as: allogeneic hematopoietic cell transplantation with graft depleted of TCRalphabeta T cells and CD19 B cells.

The sample consisted of PBMCs, mostly from graft donor cells, taken 360 days after TCRalphabeta/CD19-depleted stem cell transplant. Receptor source: a male patient between 5 and 17 years old who had a stem cell transplant for acute lymphoblastic leukemia, so the T cells may come from the graft donor.

This clonotype appeared a few times. J is TRBJ2-7 and V is TRBV7-8, with no clear D. The CDR3 has 13 amino acids. The V end was cut by 3 bases, the J end by 3 bases, with 9 bases between. The germline V gene has CDR1 SGHVS and CDR2 FQNEAQ. The CDR3, as DNA: TGTGCCAGCAGCTTTCCCGAAAACTACGAGCAGTACTTC. Its translation is CASSFPENYEQYF. The full variable domain, rest sourced from reference TRBV7-8 and TRBJ2-7, is GAGVSQSPRYKVAKRGQDVALRCDPISGHVSLFWYQQALGQGPEFLTYFQNEAQLDKSGLPSDRFFAERPEGSVSTLKIQRTQQEDSAVYLCASSFPENYEQYFGPGTRLTVT.

This clonotype occurred a few times. The CDR3 is CASSQDSFLKTQYF. The CDR3 DNA follows: TGCGCCAGCAGCCAAGATTCATTTTTGAAGACCCAGTACTTC. The gene calls are TRBV4-1 and TRBJ2-5, with D unclear. CDR1 and CDR2 from the germline V gene are MGHRA and YSYEKL. Trimming left V 0 bases short and J 6 bases short, with 11 bases between. The CDR3 sequence is 14 residues long.

The genes are TRBV12-5 and TRBJ2-7; D remains ambiguous. The V end was cut by 2 bases, the J end by 0 bases, with 5 bases between. The CDR3 extends over 13 amino acids. Germline values: CDR1 LGHNT, CDR2 FRNRAP. The CDR3 sequence: CASGLQTSYEQYF. CDR3 nucleotides: TGTGCTAGTGGTTTGCAGACCTCCTACGAGCAGTACTTC.

The chain's CDR3 is CAAAQREGPYEQYF. CDR3 nucleotides: TGTGCCGCCGCCCAGCGGGAGGGCCCCTACGAGCAGTACTTC. The chain couples TRBV15 to TRBJ2-7, with 10 bases identical to TRBD2. The CDR3 is 14 residues long. CDR1 and CDR2 from the germline V gene are LNHNV and YYDKDF (reference sequence). J lost 2 bases, V lost 11 bases, and 9 bases had no gene match. The full variable domain, with the rest looked up from reference TRBV15 and TRBJ2-7, is DAMVIQNPRYQVTQFGKPVTLSCSQTLNHNVMYWYQQKSSQAPKLLFHYYDKDFNNEADTPDNFQSRRPNTSFCFLDIRSPGLGDTAMYLCAAAQREGPYEQYFGPGTRLTVT.

In this sample, this clonotype turned up many times. The rearrangement uses TRBV7-8 and TRBJ2-1; 7 bases map to TRBD1. The CDR3 covers 17 residues. V dropped 0 bases and J dropped 7; count of bases not matched to a gene: 12. Looked up from germline, CDR1 is SGHVS and CDR2 is FQNEAQ. The CDR3 coding sequence is TGTGCCAGCAGCTTAGCGCTCGGGGCAGGGGGAATGAATGAGCAGTTCTTC. Protein sequence: CASSLALGAGGMNEQFF.

This chain connects TRBV4-1 to TRBJ2-7; D is tentatively TRBD1 or TRBD2 (5 bases each). The germline V gene has CDR1 MGHRA and CDR2 YSYEKL. With 1 base removed from V and 2 bases from J, the gap between germline ends came to 9 bases. The CDR3 runs to 14 residues. The CDR3 here is CASSQAGDAYEQYF. The CDR3 region has the DNA TGCGCCAGCAGCCAAGCCGGGGACGCCTACGAGCAGTACTTC.

This clonotype turned up a few times. Here the CDR3 reads CSASLRGAGVTDTQYF. The CDR3 DNA reads TGCAGTGCTAGCCTTAGAGGGGCAGGGGTTACAGATACGCAGTATTTT. This chain links TRBV20-1 with TRBJ2-3; TRBD1 might be the D (6 bases). CDR1 DFQATT and CDR2 SNEGSKA come from the germline V gene (reference sequence). V lost 3 bases to trimming and J lost 3 bases, with 19 bases between them. The CDR3 extends over 16 amino acids.

The CDR3 DNA is TGTGCCAGCAGCTTAGGACGAGGGTCTAATGAAAAACTGTTTTTT. Translated: CASSLGRGSNEKLFF. V gene TRBV7-9 combines with J gene TRBJ1-4; the D is unclear. The germline CDR1 and CDR2 sequences are SEHNR and FQNEAQ (reference sequence). The CDR3 is 15 amino acids. With 1 base removed from V and 3 bases from J, the gap between germline ends came to 9 bases.

The chain links TRBV12-3 or TRBV12-4 to TRBJ1-2, with a weak D call TRBD1 (5 bases). The CDR3 spans 13 residues. V gave up 4 bases and J gave up 6 bases, with 12 bases separating them. The CDR3 sequence is CASSSLQGDGYTF. The CDR3 nucleotides read TGTGCCAGCAGTTCCCTCCAGGGTGATGGCTACACCTTC.

This clonotype was observed many times. V gene TRBV5-1 combines with J gene TRBJ2-5; maybe TRBD2 (6 bases). Germline CDR1 SGHRS, CDR2 YFSETQ. This CDR3 spans 15 amino acids. The V gene lost 2 bases and the J gene lost 0 bases, with 11 bases spanning the gap. Written as DNA, the CDR3 is TGCGCCAGCAGCTTCGGGGGACCGTACCAAGAGACCCAGTACTTC. It yields the protein CASSFGGPYQETQYF.

The rearrangement uses TRBV6-1 and TRBJ1-5; no clear D gene. V was trimmed by 10 bases and J by 0 bases, leaving 13 bases between them. Germline V gene data show CDR1 as MNHNS and CDR2 as SASEGT. The CDR3 runs 14 residues. The CDR3 sequence: CATTHFDSNQPQHF. The CDR3, as DNA: TGTGCCACCACGCATTTTGATAGCAATCAGCCCCAGCATTTT.

This clonotype has a handful of counts. The chain combines TRBV12-3 or TRBV12-4 with TRBJ1-5; D remains unclear. The ends were cut back, 5 bases at V and 6 bases at J, with 14 bases in the middle. CDR3 length: 14 residues. CDR3 sequence (DNA): TGTGCCAGCAGTAACGGGGTTGGGCCTCAGCCCCAGCATTTT. It specifies CASSNGVGPQPQHF.

This clonotype showed up many times. The V gene is TRBV11-1, the J gene TRBJ2-1; TRBD2 aligns across 8 bases. Germline V CDR1 and CDR2: SGHAT, FQDESV (reference sequence). The CDR3 is made up of 18 amino acids. V trimming: 1 base; J trimming: 1 base; junction bases outside the gene matches: 9. The CDR3 coding sequence is TGTGCCAGCAGCTTAGTAGTGACTAGCGACCCATCCTACAATGAGCAGTTCTTC. Protein sequence: CASSLVVTSDPSYNEQFF.

This clonotype was recorded a few times. The V gene is TRBV7-3, the J gene TRBJ2-3, with a weak D call TRBD2 (6 bases). CDR1 is SGHTA and CDR2 is FQGTGA in the germline V gene. Deletions cut 5 bases from V and 8 bases from J, with 23 bases between. This CDR3 contains 16 residues. CDR3 bases: TGTGCCAGCAGCCACTCCCGGGACTGGCTCGCGGGTACGCAGTATTTT. Amino acids: CASSHSRDWLAGTQYF.

The chain has TRBV9 and TRBJ2-1; no clear D. Trimming shortened V by 0 bases and J by 3 bases, and 7 bases separated the two germline ends. Germline CDR1 SGDLS, CDR2 YYNGEE. This CDR3 is built from 14 residues. The CDR3 region has the DNA TGTGCCAGCAGCGTAGAGCCACACTACAATGAGCAGTTCTTC. Translated, it gives CASSVEPHYNEQFF.

V usage is TRBV7-6 and J usage is TRBJ2-7; D is perhaps TRBD2 (5 bases). Germline CDR1 SGHVS, CDR2 FNYEAQ. The V and J ends lost 1 base and 6 bases respectively, with 10 bases between them. The CDR3 has 13 residues. For the CDR3, the DNA is TGTGCCAGCAGCTTAGAGCTAGCCAGCGAGCAGTACTTC. It codes for CASSLELASEQYF.

V and J are TRBV28 and TRBJ2-3; possibly TRBD2 for D (5 bases). The CDR3 is made up of 15 amino acids. The V end lost 4 bases, the J end lost 2 bases, and 13 bases lay between the germline ends. Germline CDR1 MDHEN, CDR2 SYDVKM. In DNA, the CDR3 is TGTGCCAGCAGTTACCTTTCCCTAGCCACAGATACGCAGTATTTT. Amino acids: CASSYLSLATDTQYF.

This clonotype was found a few times. This chain links TRBV18 with TRBJ2-1; 14 bases line up with TRBD2. The CDR3 is made up of 16 amino acids. Germline CDR1 reads KGHSH; CDR2 reads LQKENI. Losses at the gene ends were 3 bases for V and 9 bases for J; bases not matched to a gene: 7. CDR3 coding DNA: TGTGCCAGCTCACCTGGGACTAGCGGGAGCTGGGGTGAGCAGTTCTTC. This sequence encodes CASSPGTSGSWGEQFF.

This clonotype was observed a handful of times. This chain connects TRBV18 to TRBJ2-7; the match to TRBD1 covers 8 bases. V gave up 0 bases and J gave up 1 base; unmatched junction bases: 8. CDR1 and CDR2 (germline): KGHSH, LQKENI. The CDR3 has 17 amino acids. The CDR3 nucleotides read TGTGCCAGCTCACCACCGGATCGGGACAGGTTTTCCTACGAGCAGTACTTC. This translates into CASSPPDRDRFSYEQYF.

The rearrangement joins TRBV5-1 to TRBJ2-1, with 14 bases identical to TRBD2. The germline CDR1 and CDR2 sequences are SGHRS and YFSETQ. The V segment lost 6 bases and the J segment 2 bases; nucleotides outside the gene matches: 7. The CDR3 contains 17 residues. The CDR3 reads CASTRTSGRLTYNEQFF. For the CDR3, the DNA is TGCGCCAGCACCCGGACTAGCGGGAGGCTCACCTACAATGAGCAGTTCTTC.

This clonotype was counted ten times or more. The CDR3 DNA reads as TGCGCCAGCAGCCAACCGATCGGGACTAGGCCATACGAGCAGTACTTC. This gives the protein CASSQPIGTRPYEQYF. The V call is TRBV4-1, the J call TRBJ2-7, with TRBD2 identical over 8 bases. Losses at the gene ends were 2 bases for V and 4 bases for J; bases not matched to a gene: 10. There are 16 residues in the CDR3. Per the germline V gene, CDR1 is MGHRA and CDR2 is YSYEKL.

CDR3 amino acids: CASAEYPQVRYGYTF. In nucleotides, the CDR3 is TGTGCCAGTGCAGAATACCCGCAGGTGCGGTATGGCTACACCTTC. The chain links TRBV18 to TRBJ1-2; D gene ambiguous. V gave up 9 bases and J gave up 5 bases, with 22 bases separating them. Per germline, CDR1 KGHSH and CDR2 LQKENI. The CDR3 sequence is 15 residues long.

The table lists this clonotype with a few counts. The rearrangement joins TRBV11-2 to TRBJ2-1; 8 nucleotides align to TRBD2. Germline V lookup: CDR1 SGHAT, CDR2 FQNNGV. Losses at the gene ends were 7 bases for V and 4 bases for J; bases not matched to a gene: 6. This CDR3 is 14 amino acids long. The CDR3 bases are TGTGCCAGCAAACCGGGACTAGAGTACAATGAGCAGTTCTTC. It yields the protein CASKPGLEYNEQFF.

This clonotype has more than one count but fewer than ten. V and J are TRBV6-2 or TRBV6-3 and TRBJ1-4; D remains ambiguous. CDR1 MNHEY and CDR2 SVGEGT come from the germline V gene. V was clipped by 0 bases and J by 12 bases, with 14 bases between them. This CDR3 is built from 14 residues. In DNA, the CDR3 is TGTGCCAGCAGTTACTCGAGAATCCGAGCGGAACTGTTTTTT. It encodes CASSYSRIRAELFF.

This clonotype was found a few times. This chain's CDR3 is CSVSGLAEYNEQFF. For the CDR3, the DNA is TGCAGCGTTTCGGGACTAGCGGAGTACAATGAGCAGTTCTTC. The chain links TRBV29-1 to TRBJ2-1; 11 positions match TRBD2. Germline V gene sequence: CDR1 SQVTM, CDR2 ANQGSEA. V was pared by 5 bases and J by 4 bases, with 4 bases of the junction left unmatched. There are 14 residues in the CDR3.

This clonotype has only a few counts. The V call is TRBV29-1, the J call TRBJ2-7; D might be TRBD1 (5 bases). V was pared by 4 bases and J by 2 bases, with 9 bases between. CDR1 is SQVTM, CDR2 ANQGSEA, per germline. The CDR3 sequence is 12 residues long. CDR3 amino acids: CSVVGQAYEQYF. The CDR3 DNA is TGCAGCGTTGTGGGGCAGGCCTACGAGCAGTACTTC.

The chain has TRBV5-1 and TRBJ2-5, with 9 bases identical to TRBD2. CDR1 is SGHRS, CDR2 YFSETQ, per germline. The CDR3 sequence is 15 residues long. Trimming took 4 bases from V and 5 from J; bases not matched to a gene: 9. The CDR3 bases are TGCGCCAGCAGCGACGGCGCGGGAGGGGGTGAGACCCAGTACTTC. Translating gives CASSDGAGGGETQYF.

This clonotype appeared a few times. The V gene is TRBV24-1, the J gene TRBJ2-2; D may be TRBD1 (6 bases). Germline V lookup: CDR1 KGHDR, CDR2 SFDVKD. V was pared by 3 bases and J by 1 base, with 14 bases between. This CDR3 is 17 amino acids long. As DNA, the CDR3 is TGTGCCACCAGTGATCGCCCCGGGACAAAGAACACCGGGGAGCTGTTTTTT. Amino acid sequence: CATSDRPGTKNTGELFF.

CDR3 nucleotides: TGTGCCAGCAGGGCGGGAGGGCCTGTAGAGACCCAGTACTTC. It codes for CASRAGGPVETQYF. The chain recombines TRBV7-2 with TRBJ2-5; TRBD2 agrees at 9 bases. Germline V gives CDR1 SGHTA, CDR2 FQGNSA. The J segment lost 4 bases and the V segment lost 6 bases, leaving 6 bases of the junction unmatched. This CDR3 spans 14 amino acids.

This clonotype appeared a few times. The chain's CDR3 is CASSPYHSTDTQYF. The CDR3 bases are TGTGCCAGCAGCCCTTACCATAGCACAGATACGCAGTATTTT. The V and J genes are TRBV3-1 and TRBJ2-3; D ambiguous. The CDR3 contains 14 residues. Deletions cut 4 bases from V and 0 bases from J, with 8 bases between. Germline V gene sequence: CDR1 LGHDT, CDR2 YNNKEL (reference sequence).

V usage is TRBV5-1 and J usage is TRBJ2-7, with TRBD2 matching 9 bases. Germline V CDR1 and CDR2: SGHRS, YFSETQ. CDR3 length: 16 amino acids. V lost 3 bases to trimming and J lost 0 bases; unmatched junction nucleotides: 7. The CDR3 region has the DNA TGCGCCAGCAGCTGGCTGACTAGCGGATTCTCCTACGAGCAGTACTTC. Translating it yields CASSWLTSGFSYEQYF.

V is TRBV5-1 and J is TRBJ2-3, with TRBD2 matching 13 bases. The trim removed 4 bases at V and 5 bases at J, leaving 4 bases unmatched. CDR1 is SGHRS and CDR2 is YFSETQ in the germline V gene. The CDR3 runs to 15 residues. CDR3 DNA: TGCGCCAGCAGCGCTTGGACTAGCGGGAGAGATACGCAGTATTTT. Residues: CASSAWTSGRDTQYF.